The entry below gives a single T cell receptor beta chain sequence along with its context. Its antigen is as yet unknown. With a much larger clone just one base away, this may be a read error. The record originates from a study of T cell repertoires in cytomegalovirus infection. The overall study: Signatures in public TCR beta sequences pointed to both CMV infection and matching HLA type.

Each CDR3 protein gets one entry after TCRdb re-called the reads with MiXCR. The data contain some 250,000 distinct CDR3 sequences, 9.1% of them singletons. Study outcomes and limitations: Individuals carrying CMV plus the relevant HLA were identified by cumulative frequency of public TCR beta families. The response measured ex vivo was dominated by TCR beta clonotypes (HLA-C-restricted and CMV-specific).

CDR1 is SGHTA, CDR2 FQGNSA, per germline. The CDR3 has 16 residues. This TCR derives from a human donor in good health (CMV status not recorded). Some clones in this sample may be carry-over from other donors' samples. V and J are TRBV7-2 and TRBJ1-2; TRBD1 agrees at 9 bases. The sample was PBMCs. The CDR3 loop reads CASRQTTGGSNYGYSF. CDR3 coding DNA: TGTGCCAGCAGACAAACTACAGGGGGCTCTAACTATGGCTACTCCTTC.